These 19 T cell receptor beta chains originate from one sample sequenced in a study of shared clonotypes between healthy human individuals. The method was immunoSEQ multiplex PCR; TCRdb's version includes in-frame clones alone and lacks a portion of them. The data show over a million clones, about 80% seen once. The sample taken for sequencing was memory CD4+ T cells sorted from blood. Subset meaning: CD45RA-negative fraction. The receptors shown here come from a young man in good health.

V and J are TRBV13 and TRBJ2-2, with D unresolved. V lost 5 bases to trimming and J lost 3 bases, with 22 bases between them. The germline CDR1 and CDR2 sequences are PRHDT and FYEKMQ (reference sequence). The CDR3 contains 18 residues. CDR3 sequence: CASSLYGWPRSDTGELFF. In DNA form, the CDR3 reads TGTGCCAGCAGCCTCTACGGGTGGCCCAGGTCGGACACCGGGGAGCTGTTTTTT.

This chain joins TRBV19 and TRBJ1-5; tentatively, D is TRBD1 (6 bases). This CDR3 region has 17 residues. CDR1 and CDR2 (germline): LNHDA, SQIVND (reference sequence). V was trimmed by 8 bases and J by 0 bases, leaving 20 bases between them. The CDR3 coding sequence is TGTGCCAGTGCCATTAGCGGGGGCCGTTATAGCAATCAGCCCCAGCATTTT. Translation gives CASAISGGRYSNQPQHF. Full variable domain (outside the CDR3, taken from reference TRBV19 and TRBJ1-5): DGGITQSPKYLFRKEGQNVTLSCEQNLNHDAMYWYRQDPGQGLRLIYYSQIVNDFQKGDIAEGYSVSREKKESFPLTVTSAQKNPTAFYLCASAISGGRYSNQPQHFGDGTRLSIL.

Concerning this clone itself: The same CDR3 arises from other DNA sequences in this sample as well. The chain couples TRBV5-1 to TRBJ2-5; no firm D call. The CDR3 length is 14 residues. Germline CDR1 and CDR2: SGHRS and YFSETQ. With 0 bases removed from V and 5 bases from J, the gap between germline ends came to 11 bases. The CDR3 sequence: CASSLGGLGETQYF. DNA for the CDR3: TGCGCCAGCAGCTTGGGCGGTCTGGGGGAGACCCAGTACTTC. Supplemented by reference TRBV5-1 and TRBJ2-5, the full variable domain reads KAGVTQTPRYLIKTRGQQVTLSCSPISGHRSVSWYQQTPGQGLQFLFEYFSETQRNKGNFPGRFSGRQFSNSRSEMNVSTLELGDSALYLCASSLGGLGETQYFGPGTRLLVL.

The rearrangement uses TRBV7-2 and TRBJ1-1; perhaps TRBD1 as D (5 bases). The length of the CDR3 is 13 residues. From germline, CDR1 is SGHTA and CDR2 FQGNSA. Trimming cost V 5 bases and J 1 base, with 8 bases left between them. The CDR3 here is CASSEDRNTEAFF. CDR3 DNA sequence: TGTGCCAGCAGCGAAGACAGGAACACTGAAGCTTTCTTT. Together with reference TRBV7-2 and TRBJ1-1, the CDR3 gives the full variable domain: GAGVSQSPSNKVTEKGKDVELRCDPISGHTALYWYRQSLGQGLEFLIYFQGNSAPDKSGLPSDRFSAERTGGSVSTLTIQRTQQEDSAVYLCASSEDRNTEAFFGQGTRLTVV.

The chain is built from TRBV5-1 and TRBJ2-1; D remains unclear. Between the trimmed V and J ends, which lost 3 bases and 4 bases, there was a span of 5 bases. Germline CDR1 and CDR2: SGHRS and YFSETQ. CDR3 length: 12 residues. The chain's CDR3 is CASSYQYNEQFF. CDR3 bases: TGCGCCAGCAGCTACCAGTACAATGAGCAGTTCTTC.

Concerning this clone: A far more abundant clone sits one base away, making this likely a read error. The CDR3 region has the DNA TGCAGCGTTGGCCCGACCGGGACAGCCTCTGCCTACGAGCAGTACTTC. It yields the protein CSVGPTGTASAYEQYF. J is TRBJ2-7 and V is TRBV29-1; 7 bases agree with TRBD1. Germline CDR1 reads SQVTM; CDR2 reads ANQGSEA. V dropped 4 bases and J dropped 2; count of bases not matched to a gene: 14. The CDR3 loop spans 16 amino acids.

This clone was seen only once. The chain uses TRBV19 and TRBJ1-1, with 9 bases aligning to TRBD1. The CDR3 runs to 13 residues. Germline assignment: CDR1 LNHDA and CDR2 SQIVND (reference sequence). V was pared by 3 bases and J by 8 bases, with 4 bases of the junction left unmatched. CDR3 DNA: TGTGCCAGTAGTATGACAGGGGGGACAGAAGCTTTCTTT. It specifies CASSMTGGTEAFF.

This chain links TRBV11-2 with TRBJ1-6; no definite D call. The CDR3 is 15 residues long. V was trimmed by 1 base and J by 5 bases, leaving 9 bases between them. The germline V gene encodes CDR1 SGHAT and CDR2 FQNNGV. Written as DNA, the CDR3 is TGTGCCAGCAGCTTAGGGAAGGCAAATAATTCACCCCTCCACTTT. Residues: CASSLGKANNSPLHF.

CDR3 in DNA: TGTGCCAGCAGCTTTTATTCTTATGAGCAGTTCTTC. It codes for CASSFYSYEQFF. The V and J genes are TRBV7-2 and TRBJ2-1; no reliable D call. Trimming removed 3 bases at V and 8 bases at J, with 8 bases between. Germline V lookup: CDR1 SGHTA, CDR2 FQGNSA. CDR3 length: 12 residues.

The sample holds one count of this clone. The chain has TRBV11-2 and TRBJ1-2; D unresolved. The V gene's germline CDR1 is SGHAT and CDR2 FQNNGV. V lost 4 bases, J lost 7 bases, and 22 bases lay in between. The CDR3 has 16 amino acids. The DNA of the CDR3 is TGTGCCAGCAGCTCCAGACCCAGGATTGGGGTGGGTGGCTACACCTTC. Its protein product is CASSSRPRIGVGGYTF.

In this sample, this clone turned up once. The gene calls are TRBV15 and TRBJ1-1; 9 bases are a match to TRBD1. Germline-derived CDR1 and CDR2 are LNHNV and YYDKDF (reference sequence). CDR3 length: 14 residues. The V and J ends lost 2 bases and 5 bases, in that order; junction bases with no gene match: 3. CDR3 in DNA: TGTGCCACCAGCAGATCCGGGACAGGGACTGAAGCTTTCTTT. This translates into CATSRSGTGTEAFF.

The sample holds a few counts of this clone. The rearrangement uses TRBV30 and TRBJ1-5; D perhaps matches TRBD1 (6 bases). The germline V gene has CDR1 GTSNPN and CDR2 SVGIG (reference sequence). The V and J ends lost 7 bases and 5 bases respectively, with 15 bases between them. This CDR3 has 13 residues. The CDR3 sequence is CASHLGGHQPQHF. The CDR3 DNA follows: TGTGCCTCCCACCTGGGGGGCCATCAGCCCCAGCATTTT. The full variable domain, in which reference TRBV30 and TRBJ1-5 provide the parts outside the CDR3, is SQTIHQWPATLVQPVGSPLSLECTVEGTSNPNLYWYRQAAGRGLQLLFYSVGIGQISSEVPQNLSASRPQDRQFILSSKKLLLSDSGFYLCASHLGGHQPQHFGDGTRLSIL.

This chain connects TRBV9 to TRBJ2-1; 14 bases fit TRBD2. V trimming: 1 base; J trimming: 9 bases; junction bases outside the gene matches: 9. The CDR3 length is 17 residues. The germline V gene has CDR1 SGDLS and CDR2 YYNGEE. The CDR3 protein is CASSVQTSGRGPAEQFF. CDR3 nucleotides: TGTGCCAGCAGCGTACAGACTAGCGGGAGGGGGCCGGCTGAGCAGTTCTTC.

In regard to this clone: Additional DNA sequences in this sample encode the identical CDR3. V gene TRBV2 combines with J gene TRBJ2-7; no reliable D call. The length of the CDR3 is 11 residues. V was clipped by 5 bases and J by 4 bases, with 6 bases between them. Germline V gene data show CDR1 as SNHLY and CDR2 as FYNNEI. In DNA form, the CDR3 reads TGTGCCAGCAGTCCCGCTTACGAGCAGTACTTC. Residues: CASSPAYEQYF.

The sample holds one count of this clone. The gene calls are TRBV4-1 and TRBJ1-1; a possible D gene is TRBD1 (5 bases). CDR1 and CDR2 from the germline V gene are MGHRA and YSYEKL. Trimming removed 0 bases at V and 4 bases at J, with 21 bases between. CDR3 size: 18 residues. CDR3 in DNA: TGCGCCAGCAGCCAAGATGGGGCAGGGTTGGGAATTGGCACTGAAGCTTTCTTT. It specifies CASSQDGAGLGIGTEAFF.

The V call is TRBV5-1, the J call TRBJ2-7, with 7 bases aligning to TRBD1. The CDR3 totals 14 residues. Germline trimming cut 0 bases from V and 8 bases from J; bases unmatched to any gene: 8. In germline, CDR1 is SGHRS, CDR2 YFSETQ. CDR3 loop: CASSLALGQPQQYF. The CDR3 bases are TGCGCCAGCAGCTTGGCTTTGGGACAGCCCCAGCAGTACTTC.

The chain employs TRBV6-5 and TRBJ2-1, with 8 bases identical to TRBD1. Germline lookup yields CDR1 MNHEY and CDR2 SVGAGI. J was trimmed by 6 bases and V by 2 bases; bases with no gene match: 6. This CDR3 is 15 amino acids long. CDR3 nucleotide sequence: TGTGCCAGCAGTTACGGCACAGGGGGACTCAATGAGCAGTTCTTC. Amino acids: CASSYGTGGLNEQFF.

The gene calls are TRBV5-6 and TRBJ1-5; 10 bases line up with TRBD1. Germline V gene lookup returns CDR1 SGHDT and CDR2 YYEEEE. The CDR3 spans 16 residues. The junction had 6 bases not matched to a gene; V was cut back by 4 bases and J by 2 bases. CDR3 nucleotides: TGTGCCAGCAGCGCGGACAGGGGGTCGGGCAATCAGCCCCAGCATTTT. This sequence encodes CASSADRGSGNQPQHF.

CDR3 residues: CASSYGRGLVTDTQYF. The CDR3 coding sequence is TGTGCCAGCAGTTACGGGAGAGGGCTAGTAACAGATACGCAGTATTTT. The chain joins TRBV6-5 to TRBJ2-3; D might be TRBD2 (5 bases). Germline CDR1 reads MNHEY; CDR2 reads SVGAGI. The germline V and J ends were trimmed by 2 bases and 3 bases, with 15 bases remaining between them. The CDR3 runs 16 residues.